Each of the 31 T cell receptor beta chains below was sequenced from the same sample in a study of technical replicates of blood from several donors. TCRdb's copy holds only in-frame clones and misses some; the assay was immunoSEQ multiplex PCR. The sample includes roughly 97,000 clones, roughly 95% of them seen just once. Sequencing was carried out using T cells isolated from PBMCs. These receptors were collected from a human donor in good health.

The chain carries TRBV2 and TRBJ2-3; D might be TRBD1 (6 bases). The V end was cut by 4 bases, the J end by 2 bases, with 16 bases between. The CDR3 has 16 amino acids. Germline V lookup: CDR1 SNHLY, CDR2 FYNNEI. The CDR3 region has the DNA TGTGCCAGCAGTGCTTATACAGGGCTCTTCACAGATACGCAGTATTTT. The encoded protein is CASSAYTGLFTDTQYF. Filled out from reference TRBV2 and TRBJ2-3, the complete variable domain reads EPEVTQTPSHQVTQMGQEVILRCVPISNHLYFYWYRQILGQKVEFLVSFYNNEISEKSEIFDDQFSVERPDGSNFTLKIRSTKLEDSAMYFCASSAYTGLFTDTQYFGPGTRLTVL.

V gene TRBV6-5 combines with J gene TRBJ1-4, with TRBD1 matching over 7 bases. Germline loops: CDR1 MNHEY, CDR2 SVGAGI. The J segment lost 5 bases and the V segment lost 5 bases, leaving 5 bases of the junction unmatched. This CDR3 spans 14 amino acids. For the CDR3, the DNA is TGTGCCAGCAGTATGGGACAGTACAATGAAAAACTGTTTTTT. Its protein product is CASSMGQYNEKLFF.

This clone was picked up a small number of times. The chain carries TRBV2 and TRBJ2-3; tentative D call: TRBD1 (5 bases). The CDR3 sequence is 15 residues long. Trimming took off 7 bases at V and 0 bases at J, with 14 bases between the two ends. Looked up from germline, CDR1 is SNHLY and CDR2 is FYNNEI. CDR3 in amino acids: CASTRTSSSTDTQYF. The CDR3 bases are TGTGCCAGCACCCGGACAAGTTCTAGCACAGATACGCAGTATTTT.

The genes are TRBV7-9 and TRBJ2-7; D is possibly TRBD2 (5 bases). The CDR3 loop spans 15 amino acids. V was cut by 5 bases and J by 1 base, with 15 bases left in between. The germline V gene encodes CDR1 SEHNR and CDR2 FQNEAQ (reference sequence). The DNA of the CDR3 is TGTGCCAGCAGCACGCGAATCGGGATTTCCTACGAGCAGTACTTC. It yields the protein CASSTRIGISYEQYF.

This rearrangement joins TRBV5-1 to TRBJ2-5; TRBD2 matches at 9 bases. Losses at the gene ends were 0 bases for V and 3 bases for J; bases not matched to a gene: 6. In germline, CDR1 is SGHRS, CDR2 YFSETQ. CDR3 length: 16 amino acids. The DNA of the CDR3 is TGCGCCAGCAGCTTGGTAGGCATAGCGGGAGAAGAGACCCAGTACTTC. Its translation is CASSLVGIAGEETQYF. The variable domain in full, completed from reference TRBV5-1 and TRBJ2-5, reads KAGVTQTPRYLIKTRGQQVTLSCSPISGHRSVSWYQQTPGQGLQFLFEYFSETQRNKGNFPGRFSGRQFSNSRSEMNVSTLELGDSALYLCASSLVGIAGEETQYFGPGTRLLVL.

This chain connects TRBV18 to TRBJ2-7; perhaps TRBD2 as D (5 bases). This CDR3 spans 15 amino acids. Deletions cut 1 base from V and 5 bases from J, with 15 bases between. CDR1 KGHSH and CDR2 LQKENI come from the germline V gene. The CDR3 spells CASSPLREGSHEQYF. The CDR3 DNA reads as TGTGCCAGCTCACCACTGCGAGAGGGATCCCACGAGCAGTACTTC.

The chain employs TRBV7-8 and TRBJ2-6; no reliable D call. Trimming took off 5 bases at V and 1 base at J, with 9 bases between the two ends. The CDR3 spans 15 residues. Looked up from germline, CDR1 is SGHVS and CDR2 is FQNEAQ. For the CDR3, the DNA is TGTGCCAGCAGCCTGCGGTTATCTGGGGCCAACGTCCTGACTTTC. Protein sequence: CASSLRLSGANVLTF.

V gene TRBV7-3 combines with J gene TRBJ2-1; 9 nucleotides match TRBD1. The CDR3 totals 14 residues. The trim removed 5 bases at V and 7 bases at J, leaving 6 bases unmatched. Looked up from germline, CDR1 is SGHTA and CDR2 is FQGTGA. The CDR3 here is CASSPTDRGNEQFF. CDR3 DNA sequence: TGTGCCAGCAGCCCGACCGACAGGGGGAATGAGCAGTTCTTC.

The chain couples TRBV5-1 to TRBJ2-6; D is unresolved. The CDR3 contains 17 residues. Germline loops: CDR1 SGHRS, CDR2 YFSETQ. Trimming took off 6 bases at V and 0 bases at J, with 16 bases between the two ends. CDR3 nucleotides: TGCGCCAGCACCACTTACGGAGAAGGCTCTGGGGCCAACGTCCTGACTTTC. Translated: CASTTYGEGSGANVLTF.

The chain couples TRBV11-3 to TRBJ1-5; TRBD1 agrees at 7 bases. This CDR3 region has 15 residues. The germline gives CDR1 SGHNT, CDR2 YENEEA. V was pared by 5 bases and J by 4 bases, with 8 bases of the junction left unmatched. This chain's CDR3 is CASSKGTDGNQPQHF. The CDR3 coding sequence is TGTGCCAGCAGCAAGGGGACAGACGGTAATCAGCCCCAGCATTTT.

The rearrangement uses TRBV7-2 and TRBJ2-3; 7 nucleotides agree with TRBD1. Germline-derived CDR1 and CDR2 are SGHTA and FQGNSA. V was clipped by 2 bases and J by 3 bases; unmatched bases: 2. CDR3 length equals 14 residues. CDR3 coding DNA: TGTGCCAGCAGCTTAAACAGGGGTACAGATACGCAGTATTTT. Amino acids: CASSLNRGTDTQYF.

The V and J genes are TRBV10-1 and TRBJ2-7; 9 positions match TRBD1. Losses at the gene ends were 2 bases for V and 0 bases for J; bases not matched to a gene: 5. Per germline, CDR1 WNHNN and CDR2 SYGVQD (reference sequence). This CDR3 spans 16 amino acids. CDR3 coding DNA: TGCGCCAGCAGTGAGGAATCGGACAGGGGCTCCTACGAGCAGTACTTC. Translated, it gives CASSEESDRGSYEQYF.

The genes are TRBV6-1 and TRBJ1-4, with D possibly TRBD1 on 5 matching bases. V gave up 3 bases and J gave up 4 bases, with 9 bases separating them. CDR3 length equals 14 residues. The V gene's germline CDR1 is MNHNS and CDR2 SASEGT. As DNA, the CDR3 is TGTGCCAGCAGTGATCAGGGAATTAATGAAAAACTGTTTTTT. Its translation is CASSDQGINEKLFF.

This chain connects TRBV19 to TRBJ1-3; tentatively, D is TRBD1 (5 bases). V was trimmed by 1 base and J by 1 base, leaving 8 bases between them. The germline V gene has CDR1 LNHDA and CDR2 SQIVND (reference sequence). This CDR3 has 15 amino acids. The CDR3 spells CASSIVGESGNTIYF. In DNA, the CDR3 is TGTGCCAGTAGTATAGTAGGGGAATCTGGAAACACCATATATTTT.

The CDR3: CSAKDSSTDTQYF. The CDR3 DNA follows: TGCAGCGCCAAGGACTCTTCCACAGATACGCAGTATTTT. The chain combines TRBV29-1 with TRBJ2-3; TRBD2 might be the D (5 bases). With 7 bases removed from V and 2 bases from J, the gap between germline ends came to 13 bases. Germline loops: CDR1 SQVTM, CDR2 ANQGSEA. There are 13 residues in the CDR3.

V is TRBV5-4 and J is TRBJ2-1; D gene unclear. Between the trimmed V and J ends, which lost 1 base and 3 bases, there was a span of 11 bases. CDR1 is SGHNT, CDR2 YYREEE, per germline (reference sequence). The length of the CDR3 is 15 residues. The DNA of the CDR3 is TGTGCCAGCAGCTTGTCGGAAGCGATCTACAATGAGCAGTTCTTC. Amino acids: CASSLSEAIYNEQFF. The full variable domain, completed using reference TRBV5-4 and TRBJ2-1, is ETGVTQSPTHLIKTRGQQVTLRCSSQSGHNTVSWYQQALGQGPQFIFQYYREEENGRGNFPPRFSGLQFPNYSSELNVNALELDDSALYLCASSLSEAIYNEQFFGPGTRLTVL.

The sample holds one count of this clone. V gene TRBV29-1 combines with J gene TRBJ2-2; tentative D call: TRBD2 (5 bases). Germline V gives CDR1 SQVTM, CDR2 ANQGSEA. V was cut by 6 bases and J by 3 bases, with 11 bases left in between. The length of the CDR3 is 13 residues. CDR3 DNA sequence: TGCAGCGTCGGGAAACTCTACACCGGGGAGCTGTTTTTT. Protein: CSVGKLYTGELFF.

The gene calls are TRBV19 and TRBJ2-3; 8 nucleotides agree with TRBD2. Per germline, CDR1 LNHDA and CDR2 SQIVND (reference sequence). The CDR3 consists of 15 residues. V was pared by 3 bases and J by 2 bases, with 4 bases of the junction left unmatched. CDR3 DNA: TGTGCCAGTAGTATCTCTAGCGGGTTCACAGATACGCAGTATTTT. Translated, it gives CASSISSGFTDTQYF.

The V and J genes are TRBV27 and TRBJ2-2; D remains unclear. The germline V gene has CDR1 MNHEY and CDR2 SMNVEV (reference sequence). Trimming took off 5 bases at V and 4 bases at J, with 11 bases between the two ends. This CDR3 is built from 14 residues. The DNA of the CDR3 is TGTGCCAGCAGTCCTCTGCTATTCACCGGGGAGCTGTTTTTT. As protein: CASSPLLFTGELFF.

The rearrangement links TRBV5-1 to TRBJ2-6; D is undetermined. Germline V gene data show CDR1 as SGHRS and CDR2 as YFSETQ. Trimming removed 0 bases from V and 2 bases from J, with 12 bases in between. CDR3 size: 17 residues. Written as DNA, the CDR3 is TGCGCCAGCAGCTTGGCCGAGCGTTGGGCTGGGGCCAACGTCCTGACTTTC. It specifies CASSLAERWAGANVLTF.

This sequence joins TRBV5-1 and TRBJ1-1; D may be TRBD1 (5 bases). Trimming left V 2 bases short and J 0 bases short, with 14 bases between. Germline CDR1 SGHRS, CDR2 YFSETQ. CDR3 length equals 16 residues. CDR3 sequence: CASSFGSGSLNTEAFF. CDR3 bases: TGCGCCAGCAGCTTTGGTTCAGGGTCCCTGAACACTGAAGCTTTCTTT.

The gene calls are TRBV5-1 and TRBJ1-1; a weak D match, TRBD1 (5 bases). The length of the CDR3 is 13 residues. Germline loops: CDR1 SGHRS, CDR2 YFSETQ. Trimming took off 4 bases at V and 1 base at J, with 8 bases between the two ends. CDR3 residues: CASSVTGNTEAFF. In nucleotides, the CDR3 is TGCGCCAGCAGCGTCACAGGGAACACTGAAGCTTTCTTT.

This chain links TRBV5-1 with TRBJ1-1, with TRBD1 as a possible D gene (5 bases). The length of the CDR3 is 14 residues. Germline values: CDR1 SGHRS, CDR2 YFSETQ. V gave up 3 bases and J gave up 5 bases, with 14 bases separating them. CDR3: CASSSSRETTEAFF. In DNA form, the CDR3 reads TGCGCCAGCAGCTCGAGCAGGGAAACAACTGAAGCTTTCTTT.

The chain couples TRBV7-9 to TRBJ2-2; 9 nucleotides agree with TRBD2. There are 15 residues in the CDR3. Germline lookup yields CDR1 SEHNR and CDR2 FQNEAQ (reference sequence). The J segment lost 5 bases and the V segment lost 4 bases, leaving 5 bases of the junction unmatched. The CDR3 loop is CASSSLTSGTGELFF. DNA of the CDR3: TGTGCCAGCAGCTCCCTTACTAGCGGGACCGGGGAGCTGTTTTTT.

J is TRBJ2-1 and V is TRBV29-1; 14 nucleotides line up with TRBD2. This CDR3 has 13 amino acids. Germline-derived CDR1 and CDR2 are SQVTM and ANQGSEA. V gave up 7 bases and J gave up 7 bases; unmatched junction bases: 3. CDR3 protein: CSGGTSGSNEQFF. The CDR3 DNA sequence: TGCAGCGGCGGGACTAGCGGGAGTAATGAGCAGTTCTTC.

The V gene is TRBV6-6, the J gene TRBJ1-1; D remains ambiguous. The CDR3 runs 11 residues. V lost 8 bases and J 2 bases, leaving 6 bases between the germline ends. Germline values: CDR1 MNHNY, CDR2 SVGAGI (reference sequence). This CDR3 reads CASGLNTEAFF. CDR3 bases: TGTGCCAGCGGACTAAACACTGAAGCTTTCTTT.

J is TRBJ2-1 and V is TRBV15, with 7 bases that match TRBD2. Germline V lookup: CDR1 LNHNV, CDR2 YYDKDF (reference sequence). With 0 bases clipped from V and 4 bases from J, the junction kept 6 bases outside the gene matches. This CDR3 contains 16 residues. The CDR3 coding sequence is TGTGCCACCAGCAGAGATTACGGGAGGTTTTACAATGAGCAGTTCTTC. This codes for CATSRDYGRFYNEQFF.

This chain joins TRBV2 and TRBJ2-4; D remains unclear. The CDR3 runs 17 residues. Trimming left V 6 bases short and J 3 bases short, with 21 bases between. Germline V gives CDR1 SNHLY, CDR2 FYNNEI. CDR3 nucleotide sequence: TGTGCCAGCAGCCCATTTATAAAGAGAGATTTCAAAAACATTCAGTACTTC. This codes for CASSPFIKRDFKNIQYF. The variable domain in full, with the rest retrieved from reference TRBV2 and TRBJ2-4, is EPEVTQTPSHQVTQMGQEVILRCVPISNHLYFYWYRQILGQKVEFLVSFYNNEISEKSEIFDDQFSVERPDGSNFTLKIRSTKLEDSAMYFCASSPFIKRDFKNIQYFGAGTRLSVL.

Points on this clone: Distinct nucleotide sequences in the sample also encode this CDR3. The chain joins TRBV5-1 to TRBJ2-7, with 9 bases fitting TRBD1. Looked up from germline, CDR1 is SGHRS and CDR2 is YFSETQ. This CDR3 spans 14 amino acids. With 0 bases clipped from V and 4 bases from J, the junction kept 2 bases outside the gene matches. CDR3 DNA sequence: TGCGCCAGCAGCTTGGTCGGACAGGGGTACGAGCAGTACTTC. Encoded protein: CASSLVGQGYEQYF.

The rearrangement joins TRBV18 to TRBJ1-5; D might be TRBD1 (5 bases). CDR3 size: 15 residues. Trimming took off 4 bases at V and 7 bases at J, with 17 bases between the two ends. The V gene's germline CDR1 is KGHSH and CDR2 LQKENI. CDR3 loop: CASSRNVGRAQPQHF. Written as DNA, the CDR3 is TGTGCCAGCTCACGAAACGTGGGCAGGGCCCAGCCCCAGCATTTT.

This chain joins TRBV28 and TRBJ1-2; D perhaps matches TRBD1 (5 bases). Germline values: CDR1 MDHEN, CDR2 SYDVKM. This CDR3 contains 12 residues. V lost 6 bases, J lost 5 bases, and 10 bases lay in between. CDR3 nucleotide sequence: TGTGCCAGCAGGGGCAGGGCTTATGGCTACACCTTC. It specifies CASRGRAYGYTF.